A selection of T cell receptor beta chains follows, all from one sample in a study of blood T cells in healthy people across ages. TCRdb re-analysed the 5' RACE reads in MiXCR, keeping a single row per CDR3 protein. This table holds fewer than 950,000 distinct CDR3 sequences, 40% to 65% found once. Source material: blood. The receptors were gathered from a man at least 80 years old in good health. The CDR3 runs from the conserved cysteine through the conserved F or W. Fields, in order: D gene, V gene, clone size, J gene, CDR3 protein, CDR3 DNA. D genes are given only for firm matches. Where a row states a size, it is once, few, many or the class of an expanded clone; other rows omit it.

d_call: -
v_call: TRBV12-3/TRBV12-4
clone_size: -
j_call: TRBJ2-4
cdr3_aa: CASSSEEGDWDIQYF
cdr3_nt: TGTGCCAGCAGTTCGGAGGAAGGGGATTGGGACATTCAGTACTTC

d_call: -
v_call: TRBV5-1
clone_size: -
j_call: TRBJ2-1
cdr3_aa: CAIPPRTAYNEQFF
cdr3_nt: TGCGCCATCCCGCCAAGGACAGCCTACAATGAGCAGTTCTTC

d_call: -
v_call: TRBV24-1
clone_size: -
j_call: TRBJ2-3
cdr3_aa: CATSDFGFTQYF
cdr3_nt: TGTGCCACCAGTGATTTCGGCTTTACGCAGTATTTT

d_call: -
v_call: TRBV29-1
clone_size: -
j_call: TRBJ1-1
cdr3_aa: CSVIGQNTEAFF
cdr3_nt: TGCAGCGTTATAGGACAGAACACTGAAGCTTTCTTT

d_call: -
v_call: TRBV6-5
clone_size: -
j_call: TRBJ2-7
cdr3_aa: CASSQRGIGEQYF
cdr3_nt: TGTGCCAGCAGCCAAAGAGGAATAGGCGAGCAGTACTTC

d_call: -
v_call: TRBV20-1
clone_size: many
j_call: TRBJ2-5
cdr3_aa: CSAGRGVPKTQYF
cdr3_nt: TGCAGTGCAGGCAGGGGAGTCCCTAAGACCCAGTACTTC

d_call: -
v_call: TRBV7-9
clone_size: -
j_call: TRBJ1-6
cdr3_aa: CASSQESSPLHF
cdr3_nt: TGTGCCAGCAGCCAAGAGTCATCACCCCTCCACTTT

d_call: -
v_call: TRBV12-3/TRBV12-4
clone_size: few
j_call: TRBJ2-3
cdr3_aa: CASSVGGGLLGTDTQYF
cdr3_nt: TGTGCCAGCAGTGTCGGGGGAGGCCTCCTGGGGACAGATACGCAGTATTTT

d_call: -
v_call: TRBV7-2
clone_size: few
j_call: TRBJ2-5
cdr3_aa: CASSRHGETQYF
cdr3_nt: TGTGCCAGCAGCCGCCACGGGGAGACCCAGTACTTC

d_call: TRBD2
v_call: TRBV6-6
clone_size: -
j_call: TRBJ2-1
cdr3_aa: CASRATSGALNEQFF
cdr3_nt: TGTGCCAGCAGGGCAACTAGCGGGGCATTGAATGAGCAGTTCTTC

d_call: -
v_call: TRBV27
clone_size: few
j_call: TRBJ1-2
cdr3_aa: CASSLSGQNGGYTF
cdr3_nt: TGTGCCAGCAGTTTATCCGGTCAGAACGGTGGCTACACCTTC

d_call: -
v_call: TRBV7-2
clone_size: -
j_call: TRBJ1-5
cdr3_aa: CASSRDFGSNQPQHF
cdr3_nt: TGTGCCAGCAGCCGGGACTTCGGTAGTAATCAGCCCCAGCATTTT

d_call: TRBD2
v_call: TRBV7-2
clone_size: -
j_call: TRBJ2-2
cdr3_aa: CASSIRLAAGELFF
cdr3_nt: TGTGCCAGCAGCATCCGACTAGCGGCCGGGGAGCTGTTTTTT

d_call: -
v_call: TRBV27
clone_size: -
j_call: TRBJ1-6
cdr3_aa: CASSSYRDLGSPLHF
cdr3_nt: TGTGCCAGCAGTTCTTACAGGGACCTGGGTTCACCCCTCCACTTT

d_call: -
v_call: TRBV27
clone_size: few
j_call: TRBJ2-7
cdr3_aa: CASSSLRGEQYF
cdr3_nt: TGTGCCAGCAGTTCGTTGAGGGGCGAGCAGTACTTC

d_call: -
v_call: TRBV20-1
clone_size: few
j_call: TRBJ2-7
cdr3_aa: CSASRESYEQYF
cdr3_nt: TGCAGTGCTTCCAGGGAATCCTACGAGCAGTACTTC

d_call: TRBD2
v_call: TRBV28
clone_size: once
j_call: TRBJ2-7
cdr3_aa: CASSFSGQGHEQYF
cdr3_nt: TGTGCCAGCAGTTTTAGCGGGCAGGGCCACGAGCAGTACTTC

d_call: TRBD1
v_call: TRBV12-3/TRBV12-4
clone_size: few
j_call: TRBJ2-1
cdr3_aa: CASSSRDRGVGEQFF
cdr3_nt: TGTGCCAGCAGCTCCCGGGACAGGGGAGTGGGTGAGCAGTTCTTC

d_call: TRBD2
v_call: TRBV7-2
clone_size: -
j_call: TRBJ2-7
cdr3_aa: CASSLAGLVYNEQYF
cdr3_nt: TGTGCCAGCAGCTTAGCGGGACTAGTCTACAATGAGCAGTACTTC

d_call: -
v_call: TRBV6-5
clone_size: -
j_call: TRBJ2-7
cdr3_aa: CASSSLSSEQYF
cdr3_nt: TGTGCCAGCAGCTCCTTGTCCTCCGAGCAGTACTTC

d_call: TRBD1
v_call: TRBV6-5
clone_size: few
j_call: TRBJ2-5
cdr3_aa: CASRERTGLLETQYF
cdr3_nt: TGTGCCAGCAGGGAGAGGACAGGGTTGTTGGAGACCCAGTACTTC

d_call: -
v_call: TRBV29-1
clone_size: -
j_call: TRBJ2-3
cdr3_aa: CSVGHRTDTQYF
cdr3_nt: TGCAGCGTTGGACACCGCACAGATACGCAGTATTTT

d_call: TRBD1
v_call: TRBV20-1
clone_size: -
j_call: TRBJ1-1
cdr3_aa: CSASNPGQGRAEAFF
cdr3_nt: TGCAGTGCTTCTAATCCGGGACAGGGTAGGGCTGAAGCTTTCTTT

d_call: TRBD2
v_call: TRBV12-3/TRBV12-4
clone_size: few
j_call: TRBJ2-1
cdr3_aa: CASSLIAPGLAARYNEQFF
cdr3_nt: TGTGCCAGCAGTTTAATTGCCCCTGGACTAGCCGCTAGATACAATGAGCAGTTCTTC

d_call: TRBD2
v_call: TRBV24-1
clone_size: few
j_call: TRBJ2-1
cdr3_aa: CATSDSGTNGNEQFF
cdr3_nt: TGTGCCACCAGCGATAGCGGGACCAACGGCAATGAGCAGTTCTTC

d_call: -
v_call: TRBV7-2
clone_size: -
j_call: TRBJ2-3
cdr3_aa: CASSPGFAGSTDTQYF
cdr3_nt: TGTGCCAGCAGCCCCGGTTTTGCGGGTTCCACAGATACGCAGTATTTT

d_call: -
v_call: TRBV30
clone_size: once
j_call: TRBJ2-5
cdr3_aa: CAWSMGETQYF
cdr3_nt: TGTGCCTGGAGTATGGGGGAGACCCAGTACTTC

d_call: -
v_call: TRBV7-7
clone_size: -
j_call: TRBJ2-7
cdr3_aa: CASSRDVAYEQYF
cdr3_nt: TGTGCTAGCAGCCGAGACGTAGCCTACGAGCAGTACTTC

d_call: -
v_call: TRBV20-1
clone_size: -
j_call: TRBJ1-6
cdr3_aa: CSARDRGDPYNSPLHF
cdr3_nt: TGCAGTGCTAGAGATCGGGGAGACCCCTATAATTCACCCCTCCACTTT

d_call: -
v_call: TRBV5-1
clone_size: -
j_call: TRBJ2-7
cdr3_aa: CASSLRPESYEQYF
cdr3_nt: TGCGCCAGCAGCTTGCGGCCCGAATCCTACGAGCAGTACTTC

d_call: -
v_call: TRBV25-1
clone_size: once
j_call: TRBJ2-5
cdr3_aa: CASNLGRNEQYF
cdr3_nt: TGTGCCAGCAACCTCGGACGGAATGAGCAGTACTTC

d_call: -
v_call: TRBV6-1
clone_size: -
j_call: TRBJ2-7
cdr3_aa: CASNLDIHNEQYF
cdr3_nt: TGTGCCAGCAATTTAGACATCCACAATGAGCAGTACTTC

d_call: -
v_call: TRBV29-1
clone_size: -
j_call: TRBJ1-2
cdr3_aa: CSVELEFGGYTF
cdr3_nt: TGCAGCGTTGAATTGGAATTTGGTGGCTACACCTTC

d_call: -
v_call: TRBV25-1
clone_size: -
j_call: TRBJ2-7
cdr3_aa: CASSETWEQYF
cdr3_nt: TGTGCCAGCAGTGAAACTTGGGAGCAGTACTTC

d_call: -
v_call: TRBV7-9
clone_size: few
j_call: TRBJ1-2
cdr3_aa: CASSLDGSYGYTF
cdr3_nt: TGTGCCAGCAGCTTGGACGGTAGCTATGGCTACACCTTC

d_call: TRBD1
v_call: TRBV3-1
clone_size: -
j_call: TRBJ1-5
cdr3_aa: CASSQASGTGLLNQPQHF
cdr3_nt: TGTGCCAGCAGCCAGGCCTCCGGGACAGGGCTACTCAATCAGCCCCAGCATTTT

d_call: TRBD1
v_call: TRBV29-1
clone_size: -
j_call: TRBJ1-4
cdr3_aa: CSGAGGSNEKLFF
cdr3_nt: TGCAGCGGTGCAGGGGGTTCCAATGAAAAACTGTTTTTT

d_call: -
v_call: TRBV18
clone_size: few
j_call: TRBJ1-2
cdr3_aa: CASSPLDSNYGYTF
cdr3_nt: TGTGCCAGCTCACCATTAGACAGTAACTATGGCTACACCTTC

d_call: -
v_call: TRBV20-1
clone_size: many
j_call: TRBJ2-3
cdr3_aa: CSVPLRSTDTQYF
cdr3_nt: TGCAGTGTTCCGTTACGGTCCACAGATACGCAGTATTTT

d_call: TRBD1
v_call: TRBV4-2
clone_size: once
j_call: TRBJ2-1
cdr3_aa: CASSQETEPGQYNEQFF
cdr3_nt: TGTGCCAGCAGCCAAGAAACGGAACCGGGACAGTACAATGAGCAGTTCTTC

d_call: -
v_call: TRBV6-6
clone_size: -
j_call: TRBJ2-5
cdr3_aa: CASSYSAEGVETQYF
cdr3_nt: TGTGCCAGCAGTTACTCGGCAGAGGGCGTGGAGACCCAGTACTTC

d_call: -
v_call: TRBV29-1
clone_size: -
j_call: TRBJ1-2
cdr3_aa: CSVEDQVRQDARTIYGYTF
cdr3_nt: TGCAGCGTTGAAGATCAGGTCAGGCAGGACGCCCGTACTATCTATGGCTACACCTTC

d_call: TRBD2
v_call: TRBV20-1
clone_size: -
j_call: TRBJ2-7
cdr3_aa: CSASPGLADYEQYF
cdr3_nt: TGCAGTGCGAGCCCGGGACTAGCGGACTACGAGCAGTACTTC